What follows are 5 T cell receptor beta chains derived from one specimen sequenced in a study of patients and donors after allogeneic stem cell transplantation. One entry per CDR3 protein, called by TCRdb with MiXCR from the RT-PCR reads. The sample has tens of thousands of distinct CDR3 sequences, 37% seen once; the top ten hold approximately 82%. Sequencing used blood, either unsorted or a sorted T cell fraction (not recorded which). The receptors were sampled from a human donor who was either an allogeneic HSCT recipient or a stem cell or donor lymphocyte infusion donor (not recorded which). It is not recorded whose cells these are; they may come from a transplant donor.

This clonotype was seen more than once but under ten times. V is TRBV20-1 and J is TRBJ1-1, with D unclear. Germline values: CDR1 DFQATT, CDR2 SNEGSKA (reference sequence). Trimming took off 3 bases at V and 7 bases at J, with 15 bases between the two ends. The CDR3 is 13 residues long. The CDR3 spells CSASFGREGEAFF. For the CDR3, the DNA is TGCAGTGCTAGCTTTGGTAGAGAAGGTGAAGCTTTCTTT.

This clonotype was seen more than once but under ten times. The V gene is TRBV12-3 or TRBV12-4, the J gene TRBJ1-1; D is unclear. This CDR3 has 11 residues. Trimming left V 4 bases short and J 4 bases short, with 4 bases between. The CDR3 protein is CASSSPTEAFF. The CDR3 DNA reads as TGTGCCAGCAGTTCCCCCACTGAAGCTTTCTTT.

This clonotype has more than one count but fewer than ten. The rearrangement joins TRBV6-6 to TRBJ1-4, with 7 nucleotides matching TRBD1. In germline, CDR1 is MNHNY, CDR2 SVGAGI (reference sequence). The CDR3 runs 14 residues. V gave up 5 bases and J gave up 4 bases; unmatched junction bases: 4. The CDR3 sequence is CASSLQGINEKLFF. In nucleotides, the CDR3 is TGTGCCAGCAGTCTACAGGGGATTAATGAAAAACTGTTTTTT.

The chain recombines TRBV12-3 or TRBV12-4 with TRBJ1-3; D is undetermined. V was shortened by 4 bases and J by 16 bases, with 14 bases between the two germline ends. The CDR3 is made up of 11 amino acids. The CDR3 nucleotides are TGTGCCAGCAGTTCCCGGGCCTCCGGGTATTTT. It specifies CASSSRASGYF.

V usage is TRBV18 and J usage is TRBJ2-5; a possible D gene is TRBD1 (6 bases). This CDR3 has 14 amino acids. The V gene lost 1 base and the J gene lost 2 bases, with 8 bases spanning the gap. Germline V gives CDR1 KGHSH, CDR2 LQKENI. DNA for the CDR3: TGTGCCAGCTCACCACGGACAGTACAAGAGACCCAGTACTTC. Its protein is CASSPRTVQETQYF.